The 5 T cell receptor beta chains below were found in one sample sequenced in a study of T cells in localized non-small cell lung cancer. Clones were read by immunoSEQ multiplex PCR, and TCRdb kept only the in-frame ones, dropping some. The sample yields some 25,000 clones, about nine tenths seen once. Here the sequenced sample was peripheral blood mononuclear cells, taken before any cancer treatment. The origin of the receptors is a woman aged 35-70 years with stage III lung adenocarcinoma.

The rearrangement links TRBV15 to TRBJ2-2; 7 bases agree with TRBD1. CDR1 and CDR2 from the germline V gene are LNHNV and YYDKDF (reference sequence). The CDR3 totals 16 residues. The V and J ends lost 5 bases and 9 bases, in that order; junction bases with no gene match: 15. The CDR3 sequence is CATSDDQTGSPRELFF. CDR3 nucleotide sequence: TGTGCCACCAGCGACGACCAGACAGGGTCGCCCAGGGAGCTGTTTTTT.

The table lists this clone with a count of one. This rearrangement joins TRBV9 to TRBJ2-2; 8 positions match TRBD1. The germline V gene encodes CDR1 SGDLS and CDR2 YYNGEE. Germline trimming cut 4 bases from V and 5 bases from J; bases unmatched to any gene: 10. CDR3 size: 16 residues. The CDR3, as DNA: TGTGCCAGCAGCACGAGACAGGGGCTAAATACCGGGGAGCTGTTTTTT. Translated, it gives CASSTRQGLNTGELFF. Combining the CDR3 with reference TRBV9 and TRBJ2-2 gives the whole variable domain DSGVTQTPKHLITATGQRVTLRCSPRSGDLSVYWYQQSLDQGLQFLIQYYNGEERAKGNILERFSAQQFPDLHSELNLSSLELGDSALYFCASSTRQGLNTGELFFGEGSRLTVL.

This chain uses TRBV2 with TRBJ2-2; 8 bases match TRBD2. Germline assignment: CDR1 SNHLY and CDR2 FYNNEI. The CDR3 extends over 15 amino acids. After removal of 8 bases from V and 6 bases from J, the junction contained 11 bases not matched to a gene. This chain's CDR3 is CASAGRVFVAGELFF. The CDR3 bases are TGTGCCAGCGCCGGGAGGGTTTTCGTCGCCGGGGAGCTGTTTTTT.

The chain employs TRBV5-6 and TRBJ2-3; 10 bases align to TRBD2. V was clipped by 1 base and J by 7 bases; unmatched bases: 9. CDR1 is SGHDT and CDR2 is YYEEEE in the germline V gene. The CDR3 runs to 16 residues. CDR3 region: CASSLLGTSVIHTQYF. The CDR3 DNA reads as TGTGCCAGCAGCTTGCTAGGGACTAGCGTTATACATACGCAGTATTTT. Together with reference TRBV5-6 and TRBJ2-3, the CDR3 gives the full variable domain: DAGVTQSPTHLIKTRGQQVTLRCSPKSGHDTVSWYQQALGQGPQFIFQYYEEEERQRGNFPDRFSGHQFPNYSSELNVNALLLGDSALYLCASSLLGTSVIHTQYFGPGTRLTVL.

J is TRBJ1-3 and V is TRBV7-8, with D possibly TRBD1 on 6 matching bases. Germline V gives CDR1 SGHVS, CDR2 FQNEAQ. The CDR3 length is 16 residues. Trimming cost V 5 bases and J 1 base, with 15 bases left between them. CDR3 loop: CASSIHRVGSGNTIYF. As DNA, the CDR3 is TGTGCCAGCAGCATACACAGGGTTGGATCTGGAAACACCATATATTTT.